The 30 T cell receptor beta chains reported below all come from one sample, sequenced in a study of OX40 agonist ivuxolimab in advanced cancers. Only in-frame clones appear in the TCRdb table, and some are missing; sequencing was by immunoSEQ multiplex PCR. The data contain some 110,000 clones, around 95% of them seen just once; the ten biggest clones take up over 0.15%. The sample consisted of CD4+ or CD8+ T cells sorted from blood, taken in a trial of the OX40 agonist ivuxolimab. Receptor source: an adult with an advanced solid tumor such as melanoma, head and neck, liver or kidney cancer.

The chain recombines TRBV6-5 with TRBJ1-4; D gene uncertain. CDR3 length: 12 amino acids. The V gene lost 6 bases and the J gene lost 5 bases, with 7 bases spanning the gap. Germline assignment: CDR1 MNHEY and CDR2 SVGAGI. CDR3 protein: CASSLINEKLFF. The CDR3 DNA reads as TGTGCCAGCAGCCTAATCAATGAAAAACTGTTTTTT.

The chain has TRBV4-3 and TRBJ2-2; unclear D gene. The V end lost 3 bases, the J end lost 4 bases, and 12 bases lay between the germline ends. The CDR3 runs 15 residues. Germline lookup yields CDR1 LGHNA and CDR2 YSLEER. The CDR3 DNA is TGCGCCAGCAGCCAGAGATTACAGTTCACCGGGGAGCTGTTTTTT. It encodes CASSQRLQFTGELFF.

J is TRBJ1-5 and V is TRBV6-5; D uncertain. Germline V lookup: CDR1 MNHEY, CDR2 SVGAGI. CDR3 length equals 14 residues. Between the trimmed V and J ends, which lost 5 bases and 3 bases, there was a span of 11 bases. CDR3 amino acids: CASSDRTVNQPQHF. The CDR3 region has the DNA TGTGCCAGCAGTGACCGGACGGTCAATCAGCCCCAGCATTTT.

CDR3 coding DNA: TGTGCCAGCAGGGCGGTTGGGGGTGGTCAGCCCCAGCATTTT. This codes for CASRAVGGGQPQHF. This chain uses TRBV6-5 with TRBJ1-5; a weak D match, TRBD1 (5 bases). The CDR3 consists of 14 residues. The germline V gene has CDR1 MNHEY and CDR2 SVGAGI. The ends were cut back, 6 bases at V and 6 bases at J, with 15 bases in the middle.

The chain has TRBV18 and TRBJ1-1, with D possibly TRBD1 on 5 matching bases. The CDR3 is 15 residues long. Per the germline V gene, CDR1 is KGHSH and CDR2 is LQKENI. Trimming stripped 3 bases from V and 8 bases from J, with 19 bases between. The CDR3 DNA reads TGTGCCAGCTCACCTCACGAGGGGCTGTTTAAAGAAGCTTTCTTT. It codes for CASSPHEGLFKEAFF.

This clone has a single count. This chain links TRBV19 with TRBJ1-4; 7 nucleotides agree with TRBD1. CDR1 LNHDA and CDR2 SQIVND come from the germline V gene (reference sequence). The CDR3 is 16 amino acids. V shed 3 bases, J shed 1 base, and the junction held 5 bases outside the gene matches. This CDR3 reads CASSIATGVTNEKLFF. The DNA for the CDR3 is TGTGCCAGTAGTATCGCAACAGGGGTAACTAATGAAAAACTGTTTTTT.

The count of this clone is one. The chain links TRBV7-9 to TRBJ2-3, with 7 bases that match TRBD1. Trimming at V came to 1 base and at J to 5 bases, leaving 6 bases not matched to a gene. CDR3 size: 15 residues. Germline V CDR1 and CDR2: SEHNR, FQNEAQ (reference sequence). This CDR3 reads CASSLGGYRGDTQYF. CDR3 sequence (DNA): TGTGCCAGCAGCTTAGGGGGTTACAGGGGAGATACGCAGTATTTT.

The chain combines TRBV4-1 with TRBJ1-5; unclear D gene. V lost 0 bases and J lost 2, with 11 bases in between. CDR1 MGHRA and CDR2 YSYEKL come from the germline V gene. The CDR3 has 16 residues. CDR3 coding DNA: TGCGCCAGCAGCCAAGATAAGGCCCCTCGCAATCAGCCCCAGCATTTT. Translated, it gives CASSQDKAPRNQPQHF.

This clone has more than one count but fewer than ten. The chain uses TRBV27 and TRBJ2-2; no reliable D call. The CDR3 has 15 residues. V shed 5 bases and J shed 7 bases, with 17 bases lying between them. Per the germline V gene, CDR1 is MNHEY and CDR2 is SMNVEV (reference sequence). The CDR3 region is CASSTRHPSIGELFF. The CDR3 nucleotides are TGTGCCAGCAGTACGCGACATCCGAGTATCGGGGAGCTGTTTTTT.

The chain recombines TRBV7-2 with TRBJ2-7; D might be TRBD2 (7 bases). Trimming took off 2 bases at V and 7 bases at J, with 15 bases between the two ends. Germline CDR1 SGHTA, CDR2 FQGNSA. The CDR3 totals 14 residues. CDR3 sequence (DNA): TGTGCCAGCAGCTTAACCGGGGGGCAGGGAGAGCAGTACTTC. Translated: CASSLTGGQGEQYF.

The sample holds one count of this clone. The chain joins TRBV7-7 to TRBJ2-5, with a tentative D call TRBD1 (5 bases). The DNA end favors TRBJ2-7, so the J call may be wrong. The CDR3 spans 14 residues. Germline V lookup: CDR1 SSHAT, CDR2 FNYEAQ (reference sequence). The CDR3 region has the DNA TGTGCCAGCAGCTTAGCGGGCGACAGTTACGAGCAGTACTTC. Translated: CASSLAGDSYEQYF.

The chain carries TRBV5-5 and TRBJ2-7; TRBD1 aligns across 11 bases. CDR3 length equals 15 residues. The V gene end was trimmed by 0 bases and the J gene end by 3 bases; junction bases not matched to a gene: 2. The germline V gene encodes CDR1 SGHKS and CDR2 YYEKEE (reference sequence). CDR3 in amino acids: CASSLAGTGGYEQYF. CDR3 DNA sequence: TGTGCCAGCAGCTTGGCCGGGACAGGGGGCTACGAGCAGTACTTC.

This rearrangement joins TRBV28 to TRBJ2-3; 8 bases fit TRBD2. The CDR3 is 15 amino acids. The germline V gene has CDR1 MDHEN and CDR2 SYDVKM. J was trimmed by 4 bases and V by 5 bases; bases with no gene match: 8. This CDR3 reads CASSTGTSGPDTQYF. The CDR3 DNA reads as TGTGCCAGCAGTACCGGGACTAGTGGTCCAGATACGCAGTATTTT.

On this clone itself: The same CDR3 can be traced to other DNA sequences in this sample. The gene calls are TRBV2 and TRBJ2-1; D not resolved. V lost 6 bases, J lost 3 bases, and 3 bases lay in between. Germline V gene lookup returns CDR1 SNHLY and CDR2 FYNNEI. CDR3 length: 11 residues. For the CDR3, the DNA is TGTGCCAGCAGCGTCTACAATGAGCAGTTCTTC. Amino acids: CASSVYNEQFF.

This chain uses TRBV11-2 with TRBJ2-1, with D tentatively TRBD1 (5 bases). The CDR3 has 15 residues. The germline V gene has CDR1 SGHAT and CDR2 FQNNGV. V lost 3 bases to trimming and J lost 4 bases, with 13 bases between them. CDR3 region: CASSLFRVKYNEQFF. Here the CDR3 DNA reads TGTGCCAGCAGCTTGTTCAGGGTAAAGTACAATGAGCAGTTCTTC. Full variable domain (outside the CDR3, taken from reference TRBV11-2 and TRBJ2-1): EAGVAQSPRYKIIEKRQSVAFWCNPISGHATLYWYQQILGQGPKLLIQFQNNGVVDDSQLPKDRFSAERLKGVDSTLKIQPAKLEDSAVYLCASSLFRVKYNEQFFGPGTRLTVL.

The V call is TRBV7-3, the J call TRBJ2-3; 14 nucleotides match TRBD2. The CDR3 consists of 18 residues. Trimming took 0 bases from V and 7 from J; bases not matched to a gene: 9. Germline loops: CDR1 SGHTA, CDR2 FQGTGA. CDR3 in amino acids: CASSLTGTSGGPTNTQYF. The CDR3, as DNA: TGTGCCAGCAGCTTAACGGGGACTAGCGGGGGCCCCACGAATACGCAGTATTTT.

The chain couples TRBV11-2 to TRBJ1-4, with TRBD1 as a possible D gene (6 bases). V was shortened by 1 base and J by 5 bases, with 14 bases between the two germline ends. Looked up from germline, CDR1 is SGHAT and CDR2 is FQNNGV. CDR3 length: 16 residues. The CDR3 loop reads CASSLGAGTRNEKLFF. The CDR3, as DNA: TGTGCCAGCAGCTTAGGGGCGGGGACAAGGAATGAAAAACTGTTTTTT. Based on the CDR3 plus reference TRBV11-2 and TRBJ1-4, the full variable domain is EAGVAQSPRYKIIEKRQSVAFWCNPISGHATLYWYQQILGQGPKLLIQFQNNGVVDDSQLPKDRFSAERLKGVDSTLKIQPAKLEDSAVYLCASSLGAGTRNEKLFFGSGTQLSVL.

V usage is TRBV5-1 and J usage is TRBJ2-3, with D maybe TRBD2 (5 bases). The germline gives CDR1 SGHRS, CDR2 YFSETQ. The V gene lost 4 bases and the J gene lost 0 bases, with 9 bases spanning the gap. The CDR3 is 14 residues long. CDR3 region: CASSPRTSTDTQYF. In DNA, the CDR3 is TGCGCCAGCAGCCCGAGGACTAGCACAGATACGCAGTATTTT.

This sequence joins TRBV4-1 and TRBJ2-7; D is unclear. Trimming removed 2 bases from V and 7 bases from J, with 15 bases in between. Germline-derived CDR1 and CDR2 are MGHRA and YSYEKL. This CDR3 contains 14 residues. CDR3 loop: CASSQPGQILEQYF. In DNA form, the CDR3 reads TGCGCCAGCAGCCAACCGGGCCAGATTCTGGAGCAGTACTTC.

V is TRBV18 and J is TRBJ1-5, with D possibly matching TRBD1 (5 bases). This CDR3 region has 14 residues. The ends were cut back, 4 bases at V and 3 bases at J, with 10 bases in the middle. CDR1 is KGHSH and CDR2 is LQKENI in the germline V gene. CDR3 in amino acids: CASSQVQDNQPQHF. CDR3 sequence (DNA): TGTGCCAGCTCACAGGTACAGGACAATCAGCCCCAGCATTTT.

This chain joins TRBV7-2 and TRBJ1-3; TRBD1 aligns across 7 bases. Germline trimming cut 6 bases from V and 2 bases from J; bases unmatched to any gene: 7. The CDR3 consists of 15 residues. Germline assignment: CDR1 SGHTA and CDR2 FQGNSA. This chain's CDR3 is CASSLKQGTGNTIYF. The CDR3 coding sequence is TGTGCCAGCAGTTTAAAACAGGGGACTGGAAACACCATATATTTT.

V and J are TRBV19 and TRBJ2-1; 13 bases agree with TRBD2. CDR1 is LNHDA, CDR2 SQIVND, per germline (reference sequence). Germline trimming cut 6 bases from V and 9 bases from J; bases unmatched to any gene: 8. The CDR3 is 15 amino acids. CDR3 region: CASRTLAGGHTEQFF. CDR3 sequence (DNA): TGTGCCAGTAGGACACTAGCGGGAGGGCATACTGAGCAGTTCTTC.

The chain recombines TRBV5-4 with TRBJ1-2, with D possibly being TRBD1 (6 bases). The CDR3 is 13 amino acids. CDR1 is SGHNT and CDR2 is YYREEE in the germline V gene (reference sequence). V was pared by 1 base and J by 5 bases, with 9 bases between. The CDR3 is CASSLPDRYGYTF. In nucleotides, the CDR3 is TGTGCCAGCAGCTTGCCGGACAGATATGGCTACACCTTC.

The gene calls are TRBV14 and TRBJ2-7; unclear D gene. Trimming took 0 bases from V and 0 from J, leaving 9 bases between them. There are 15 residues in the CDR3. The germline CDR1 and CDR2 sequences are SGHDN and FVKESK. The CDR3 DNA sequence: TGTGCCAGCAGCCAAGATCTGGTCCCCTCCTACGAGCAGTACTTC. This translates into CASSQDLVPSYEQYF. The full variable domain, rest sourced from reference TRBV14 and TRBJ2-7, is EAGVTQFPSHSVIEKGQTVTLRCDPISGHDNLYWYRRVMGKEIKFLLHFVKESKQDESGMPNNRFLAERTGGTYSTLKVQPAELEDSGVYFCASSQDLVPSYEQYFGPGTRLTVT.

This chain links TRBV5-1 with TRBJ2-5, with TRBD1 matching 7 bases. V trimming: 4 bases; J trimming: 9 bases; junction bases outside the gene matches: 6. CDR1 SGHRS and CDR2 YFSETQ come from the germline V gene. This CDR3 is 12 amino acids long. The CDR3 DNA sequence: TGCGCCAGCAGCCTCCGGGACAGCCCCCAGTACTTC. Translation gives CASSLRDSPQYF. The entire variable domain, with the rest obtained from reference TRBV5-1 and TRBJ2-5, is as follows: KAGVTQTPRYLIKTRGQQVTLSCSPISGHRSVSWYQQTPGQGLQFLFEYFSETQRNKGNFPGRFSGRQFSNSRSEMNVSTLELGDSALYLCASSLRDSPQYFGPGTRLLVL.

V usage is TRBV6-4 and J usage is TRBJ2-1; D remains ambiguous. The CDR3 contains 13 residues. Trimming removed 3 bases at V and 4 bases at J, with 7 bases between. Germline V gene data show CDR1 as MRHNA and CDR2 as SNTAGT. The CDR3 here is CASSDGNYNEQFF. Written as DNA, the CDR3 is TGTGCCAGCAGTGATGGGAATTACAATGAGCAGTTCTTC.

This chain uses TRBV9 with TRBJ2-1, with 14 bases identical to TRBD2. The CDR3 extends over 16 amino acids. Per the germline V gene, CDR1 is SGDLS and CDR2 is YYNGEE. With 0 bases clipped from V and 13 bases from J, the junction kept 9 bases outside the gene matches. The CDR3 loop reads CASSVATGLAGEGQFF. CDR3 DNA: TGTGCCAGCAGCGTAGCTACGGGACTAGCGGGGGAAGGTCAGTTCTTC.

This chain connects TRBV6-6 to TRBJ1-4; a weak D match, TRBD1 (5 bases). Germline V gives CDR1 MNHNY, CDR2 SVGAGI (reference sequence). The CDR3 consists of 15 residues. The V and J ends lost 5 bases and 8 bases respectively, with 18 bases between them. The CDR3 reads CASSAGQRGDEKLFF. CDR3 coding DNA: TGTGCCAGCAGTGCTGGGCAGAGGGGTGACGAAAAACTGTTTTTT.

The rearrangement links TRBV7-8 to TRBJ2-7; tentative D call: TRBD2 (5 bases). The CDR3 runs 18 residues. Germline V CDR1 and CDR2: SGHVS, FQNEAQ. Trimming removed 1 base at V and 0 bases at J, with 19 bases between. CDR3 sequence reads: CASSLVFSGSVSSYEQYF. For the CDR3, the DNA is TGTGCCAGCAGCTTAGTTTTCTCGGGTAGCGTCAGCTCCTACGAGCAGTACTTC.

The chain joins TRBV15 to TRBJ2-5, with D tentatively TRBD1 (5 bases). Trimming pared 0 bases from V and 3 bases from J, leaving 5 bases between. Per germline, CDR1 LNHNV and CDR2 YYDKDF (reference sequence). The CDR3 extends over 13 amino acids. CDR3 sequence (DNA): TGTGCCACCAGCAGAGACAGGGAAGAGACCCAGTACTTC. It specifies CATSRDREETQYF.